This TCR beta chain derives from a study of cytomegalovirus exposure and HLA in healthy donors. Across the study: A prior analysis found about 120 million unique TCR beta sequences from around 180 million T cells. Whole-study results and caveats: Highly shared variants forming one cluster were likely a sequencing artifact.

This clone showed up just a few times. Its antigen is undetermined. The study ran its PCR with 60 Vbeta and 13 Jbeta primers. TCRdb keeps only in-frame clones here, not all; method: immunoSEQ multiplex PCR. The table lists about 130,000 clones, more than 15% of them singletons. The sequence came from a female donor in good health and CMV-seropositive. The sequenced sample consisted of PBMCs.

The CDR3 sequence: CSALSGGYTDTQYF. Here the CDR3 DNA reads TGCAGCGCCCTAAGCGGGGGATACACAGATACGCAGTATTTT. The rearrangement uses TRBV29-1 and TRBJ2-3, with 8 bases lining up with TRBD2. The germline V gene has CDR1 SQVTM and CDR2 ANQGSEA. The CDR3 consists of 14 residues. After removal of 7 bases from V and 2 bases from J, the junction contained 8 bases not matched to a gene.